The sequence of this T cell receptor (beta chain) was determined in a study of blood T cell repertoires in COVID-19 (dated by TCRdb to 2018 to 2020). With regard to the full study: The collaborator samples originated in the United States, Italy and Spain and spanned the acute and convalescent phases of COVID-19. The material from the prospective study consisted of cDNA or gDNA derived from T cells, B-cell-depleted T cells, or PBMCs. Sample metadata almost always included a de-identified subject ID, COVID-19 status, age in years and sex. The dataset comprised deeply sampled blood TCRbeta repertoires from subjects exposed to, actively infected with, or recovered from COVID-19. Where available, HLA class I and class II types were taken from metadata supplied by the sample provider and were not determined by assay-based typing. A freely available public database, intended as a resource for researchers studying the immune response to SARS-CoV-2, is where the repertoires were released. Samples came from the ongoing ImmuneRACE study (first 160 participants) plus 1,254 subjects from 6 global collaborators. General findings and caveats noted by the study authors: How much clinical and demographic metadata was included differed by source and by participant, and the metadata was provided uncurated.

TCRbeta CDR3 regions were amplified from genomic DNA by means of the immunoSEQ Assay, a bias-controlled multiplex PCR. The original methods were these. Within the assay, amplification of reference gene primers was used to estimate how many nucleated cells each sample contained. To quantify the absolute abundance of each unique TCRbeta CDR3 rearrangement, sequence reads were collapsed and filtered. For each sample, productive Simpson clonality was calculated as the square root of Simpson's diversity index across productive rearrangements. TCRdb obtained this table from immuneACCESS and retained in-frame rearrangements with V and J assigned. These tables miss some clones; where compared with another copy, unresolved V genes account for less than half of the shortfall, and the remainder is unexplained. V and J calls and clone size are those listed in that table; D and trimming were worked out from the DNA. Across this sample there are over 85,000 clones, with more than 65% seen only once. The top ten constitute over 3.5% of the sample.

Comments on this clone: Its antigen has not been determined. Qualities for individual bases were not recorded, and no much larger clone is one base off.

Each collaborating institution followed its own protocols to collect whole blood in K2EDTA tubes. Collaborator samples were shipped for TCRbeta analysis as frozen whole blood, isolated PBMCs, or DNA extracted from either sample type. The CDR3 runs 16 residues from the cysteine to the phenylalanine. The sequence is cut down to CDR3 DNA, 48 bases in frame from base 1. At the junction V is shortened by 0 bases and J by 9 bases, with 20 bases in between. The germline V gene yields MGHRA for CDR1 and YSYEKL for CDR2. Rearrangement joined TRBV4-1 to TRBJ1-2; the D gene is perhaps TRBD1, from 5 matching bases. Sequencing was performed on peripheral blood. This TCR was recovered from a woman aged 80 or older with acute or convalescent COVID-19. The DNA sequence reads TGCGCCAGCAGCCAAGACCGATCCGGGGGAGGCGATCGCTACACCTTC. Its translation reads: CASSQDRSGGGDRYTF.